This passage covers 24 T cell receptor beta chains from one sample sequenced in a study of early T cells in non-severe SARS-CoV-2 infection. TCRdb independently ran MiXCR on the 5' RACE reads; one entry per CDR3 protein. The sample lists 55,000 to 80,000 distinct CDR3 sequences, roughly 11% occurring once. The specimen was whole blood. These receptors originate from an adult who was a healthcare worker with PCR-confirmed SARS-CoV-2 infection or an uninfected control (not recorded which).

This clonotype has a count of ten or more. The genes are TRBV11-2 and TRBJ1-1; D is possibly TRBD1 (6 bases). The CDR3 runs to 14 residues. The V and J ends lost 3 bases and 4 bases respectively, with 12 bases between them. Per the germline V gene, CDR1 is SGHAT and CDR2 is FQNNGV. The CDR3 nucleotides read TGTGCCAGCAGCTTGGGACTACAGGGCACTGAAGCTTTCTTT. It codes for CASSLGLQGTEAFF.

Many counts were recorded for this clonotype. The chain couples TRBV2 to TRBJ1-5; 8 bases match TRBD1. The V gene end was trimmed by 6 bases and the J gene end by 4 bases; junction bases not matched to a gene: 8. CDR1 and CDR2 from the germline V gene are SNHLY and FYNNEI. The CDR3 runs 15 residues. CDR3 DNA sequence: TGTGCCAGCAGCCCAGGACAGGGCGGGAATCAGCCCCAGCATTTT. Translated: CASSPGQGGNQPQHF.

This clonotype was detected only a few times. The rearrangement joins TRBV7-9 to TRBJ2-5; D unclear. Trimming removed 3 bases from V and 0 bases from J, with 8 bases in between. The CDR3 covers 14 residues. CDR1 SEHNR and CDR2 FQNEAQ come from the germline V gene (reference sequence). CDR3 DNA: TGTGCCAGCAGCTTCTGGACGGACCAAGAGACCCAGTACTTC. This codes for CASSFWTDQETQYF.

This clonotype occurred many times. This rearrangement joins TRBV19 to TRBJ1-5, with D possibly matching TRBD1 (6 bases). Trimming took 9 bases from V and 5 from J, leaving 23 bases between them. Germline V gene lookup returns CDR1 LNHDA and CDR2 SQIVND (reference sequence). CDR3 length: 16 residues. CDR3 in amino acids: CASNTPGRRGDQPQHF. CDR3 sequence (DNA): TGTGCCAGCAATACCCCGGGACGAAGGGGGGATCAGCCCCAGCATTTT.

The chain joins TRBV2 to TRBJ2-2; unclear D gene. CDR1 is SNHLY, CDR2 FYNNEI, per germline. The CDR3 covers 13 residues. V lost 3 bases and J 6 bases, leaving 8 bases between the germline ends. In DNA, the CDR3 is TGTGCCAGCAGTGACGGCGTCGCCGGGGAGCTGTTTTTT. Translation gives CASSDGVAGELFF.

A few counts support this clonotype. The chain combines TRBV28 with TRBJ1-6; D is perhaps TRBD1 (5 bases). Germline lookup yields CDR1 MDHEN and CDR2 SYDVKM. The CDR3 has 15 residues. Trimming shortened V by 3 bases and J by 7 bases, and 13 bases separated the two germline ends. The CDR3 bases are TGTGCCAGCAGTTTTTACGCAGGGAGCAATTCACCCCTCCACTTT. The encoded protein is CASSFYAGSNSPLHF.

This clonotype was seen at least ten times. The chain's CDR3 is CASSPLVDRYEQYF. The CDR3 DNA reads as TGTGCCAGCAGCCCCCTCGTCGACAGGTACGAGCAGTACTTC. The chain recombines TRBV7-9 with TRBJ2-7; the D gene is possibly TRBD1 (6 bases). CDR1 is SEHNR, CDR2 FQNEAQ, per germline (reference sequence). The CDR3 consists of 14 residues. The ends were cut back, 5 bases at V and 4 bases at J, with 15 bases in the middle. The full variable domain, with the rest looked up from reference TRBV7-9 and TRBJ2-7, is DTGVSQNPRHKITKRGQNVTFRCDPISEHNRLYWYRQTLGQGPEFLTYFQNEAQLEKSRLLSDRFSAERPKGSFSTLEIQRTEQGDSAMYLCASSPLVDRYEQYFGPGTRLTVT.

This clonotype was recorded many times. At one boundary the junction diverges from the germline segment, which might be a read error. The chain recombines TRBV19 with TRBJ2-7; the match to TRBD1 covers 10 bases. The length of the CDR3 is 15 residues. CDR1 and CDR2 from the germline V gene are LNHDA and SQIVND (reference sequence). The CDR3 coding sequence is TGTGCCAGTTCCACGGCGGGACAGGGGTCCTCCGAGCAGTACTTC. Amino acid sequence: CASSTAGQGSSEQYF.

The genes are TRBV29-1 and TRBJ2-3; TRBD1 is a possible D gene (6 bases). The CDR3 loop spans 14 amino acids. Per the germline V gene, CDR1 is SQVTM and CDR2 is ANQGSEA. Trimming left V 4 bases short and J 3 bases short, with 14 bases between. The CDR3 DNA sequence: TGCAGCGTTGCCGTTCCGGGACAAACAGATACGCAGTATTTT. Its translation: CSVAVPGQTDTQYF.

This clonotype was detected many times. J is TRBJ2-7 and V is TRBV29-1; D might be TRBD1 or TRBD2, each matching 5 bases. V dropped 3 bases and J dropped 2 bases, with 11 bases sitting between them. Germline CDR1 is SQVTM and CDR2 is ANQGSEA. The CDR3 is 13 amino acids. DNA for the CDR3: TGCAGCGTTGATGGGACCGAGACCTACGAGCAGTACTTC. Translated: CSVDGTETYEQYF.

The V and J genes are TRBV6-5 and TRBJ2-4, with 10 positions matching TRBD2. Germline V gene lookup returns CDR1 MNHEY and CDR2 SVGAGI. The CDR3 is made up of 14 amino acids. V lost 6 bases to trimming and J lost 4 bases; unmatched junction nucleotides: 3. As DNA, the CDR3 is TGTGCCAGCAGCCTACTAGCGGGGAAAAACATTCAGTACTTC. This translates into CASSLLAGKNIQYF.

This clonotype was observed at least ten times. The chain employs TRBV7-2 and TRBJ2-3; D assignment may be TRBD1 or TRBD2 (5 bases each). Trimming removed 2 bases at V and 2 bases at J, with 11 bases between. CDR3 length equals 15 residues. The V gene's germline CDR1 is SGHTA and CDR2 FQGNSA. As DNA, the CDR3 is TGTGCCAGCAGCTTATGGGACCCAACCACAGATACGCAGTATTTT. Its translation: CASSLWDPTTDTQYF.

There are many counts of this clonotype. This rearrangement joins TRBV25-1 to TRBJ2-7, with 7 positions matching TRBD1. From germline, CDR1 is MGHDK and CDR2 SYGVNS. CDR3 length: 13 amino acids. Trimming cost V 7 bases and J 4 bases; bases outside gene matches: 7. CDR3 sequence: CASMGTATYEQYF. The CDR3 DNA reads as TGTGCCAGCATGGGGACAGCCACATACGAGCAGTACTTC.

The chain couples TRBV6-2 or TRBV6-3 to TRBJ2-7, with 12 bases aligning to TRBD2. Germline V gene lookup returns CDR1 MNHEY and CDR2 SVGEGT. The CDR3 is 16 residues long. The V gene end was trimmed by 0 bases and the J gene end by 5 bases; junction bases not matched to a gene: 5. In DNA form, the CDR3 reads TGTGCCAGCAGTTACTCTGTGACTAGCGGGAGCCACGAGCAGTACTTC. Translated, it gives CASSYSVTSGSHEQYF.

This clonotype appeared many times. The V and J genes are TRBV11-2 and TRBJ2-1, with D maybe TRBD1 (6 bases). Germline-derived CDR1 and CDR2 are SGHAT and FQNNGV. V lost 1 base, J lost 0 bases, and 16 bases lay in between. The CDR3 is made up of 18 amino acids. For the CDR3, the DNA is TGTGCCAGCAGCTTAGGGCGGTCAGGGGTAGGCTCCTACAATGAGCAGTTCTTC. This gives the protein CASSLGRSGVGSYNEQFF.

V and J are TRBV29-1 and TRBJ1-1, with a possible D match to TRBD1 (5 bases). V was clipped by 6 bases and J by 1 base, with 12 bases between them. Germline CDR1 reads SQVTM; CDR2 reads ANQGSEA. CDR3 length equals 13 residues. CDR3: CSVTRGPNTEAFF. The CDR3 DNA is TGCAGCGTCACACGGGGACCGAACACTGAAGCTTTCTTT.

As regards this clonotype: Mismatch with germline at one junction end may stem from a read error. The gene calls are TRBV19 and TRBJ2-3, with D perhaps TRBD2 (6 bases). The germline CDR1 and CDR2 sequences are LNHDA and SQIVND (reference sequence). The CDR3 is 14 residues long. The CDR3 DNA sequence: TGTGTCAGTCAACGGGAGACCACCACAGATACGCAGTATTTT. Translation gives CVSQRETTTDTQYF.

This clonotype came up many times. CDR3 sequence: CASSAAPGHEQYF. The CDR3 DNA follows: TGTGCCAGCAGCGCGGCCCCAGGACACGAGCAGTACTTC. The rearrangement links TRBV9 to TRBJ2-7; D is uncertain. V lost 3 bases, J lost 5 bases, and 12 bases lay in between. Germline CDR1 is SGDLS and CDR2 is YYNGEE. The CDR3 totals 13 residues.

Turning to this clonotype: A much bigger clone sits one base away, suggesting this may be a read error. The V and J genes are TRBV24-1 and TRBJ1-2, with D hard to call. This CDR3 has 15 amino acids. The germline CDR1 and CDR2 sequences are KGHDR and SFDVKD. This chain's CDR3 is CAASKRAPGNYGYTF. Here the CDR3 DNA reads TGTGCCGCCAGTAAACGGGCGCCGGGAAACTATGGCTACACCTTC.

This clonotype was counted ten times or more. The chain has TRBV10-3 and TRBJ1-5; 9 bases are shared with TRBD1. Looked up from germline, CDR1 is ENHRY and CDR2 is SYGVKD. J lost 1 base, V lost 4 bases, and 11 bases had no gene match. This CDR3 has 18 amino acids. As DNA, the CDR3 is TGTGCCATCAGTGGTGGACAGGGGTCGGTAAGCAGCAATCAGCCCCAGCATTTT. Its translation is CAISGGQGSVSSNQPQHF.

This clonotype appeared many times. The chain is built from TRBV9 and TRBJ2-3; D is perhaps TRBD1 or TRBD2 (5 bases each). This CDR3 is built from 14 residues. Trimming cost V 0 bases and J 6 bases, with 11 bases left between them. The germline CDR1 and CDR2 sequences are SGDLS and YYNGEE. The CDR3 reads CASSVAGAPDTQYF. CDR3 sequence (DNA): TGTGCCAGCAGCGTAGCCGGGGCGCCGGATACGCAGTATTTT.

Ten or more counts support this clonotype. The gene calls are TRBV6-2 or TRBV6-3 and TRBJ2-2; weak D call: TRBD2 (5 bases). The germline V gene encodes CDR1 MNHEY and CDR2 SVGEGT. CDR3 length equals 17 residues. Trimming shortened V by 1 base and J by 5 bases, and 17 bases separated the two germline ends. The CDR3 region has the DNA TGTGCCAGCAGTTACTGGGGTCGGGCGGAGCGGACCGGGGAGCTGTTTTTT. Translation gives CASSYWGRAERTGELFF.

In this sample, this clonotype turned up a few times. The V gene is TRBV29-1, the J gene TRBJ2-7; D is perhaps TRBD1 or TRBD2 (6 bases each). This CDR3 spans 15 amino acids. Germline CDR1 reads SQVTM; CDR2 reads ANQGSEA. Trimming took 6 bases from V and 2 from J, leaving 20 bases between them. The CDR3 nucleotides are TGCAGCGTGGGGGGACACCTCGATTCAGCCTACGAGCAGTACTTC. It translates to CSVGGHLDSAYEQYF.

V and J are TRBV6-5 and TRBJ2-1, with 7 bases matching TRBD1. This CDR3 region has 14 residues. The V segment lost 5 bases and the J segment 6 bases; nucleotides outside the gene matches: 7. Per the germline V gene, CDR1 is MNHEY and CDR2 is SVGAGI. The CDR3 nucleotides read TGTGCCAGCAGTGACCAGGGGGTTTTCAATGAGCAGTTCTTC. Translated, it gives CASSDQGVFNEQFF.